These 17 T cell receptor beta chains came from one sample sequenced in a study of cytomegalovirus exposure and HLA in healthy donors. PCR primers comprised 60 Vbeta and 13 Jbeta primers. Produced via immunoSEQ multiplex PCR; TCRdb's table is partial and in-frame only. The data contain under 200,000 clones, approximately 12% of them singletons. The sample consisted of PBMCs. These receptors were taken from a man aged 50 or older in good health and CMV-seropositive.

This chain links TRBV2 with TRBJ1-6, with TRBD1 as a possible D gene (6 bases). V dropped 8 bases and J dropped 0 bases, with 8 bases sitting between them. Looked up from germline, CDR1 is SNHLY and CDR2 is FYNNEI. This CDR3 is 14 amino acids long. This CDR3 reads CASQDSSYNSPLHF. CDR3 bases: TGTGCCAGCCAGGACAGCTCCTATAATTCACCCCTCCACTTT.

The CDR3 is CASSPRRVTSRETQYF. The DNA for the CDR3 is TGTGCCAGCAGCCCCCGGAGGGTGACATCGCGGGAGACCCAGTACTTC. This chain uses TRBV7-6 with TRBJ2-5, with a weak D call TRBD2 (6 bases). The CDR3 is 16 amino acids. The germline V gene has CDR1 SGHVS and CDR2 FNYEAQ. V was shortened by 5 bases and J by 5 bases, with 21 bases between the two germline ends.

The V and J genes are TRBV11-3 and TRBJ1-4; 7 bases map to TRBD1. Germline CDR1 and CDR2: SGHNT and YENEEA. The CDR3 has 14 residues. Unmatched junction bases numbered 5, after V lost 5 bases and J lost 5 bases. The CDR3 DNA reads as TGTGCCAGCAGCCGGACAGGCTTAAATGAAAAACTGTTTTTT. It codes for CASSRTGLNEKLFF. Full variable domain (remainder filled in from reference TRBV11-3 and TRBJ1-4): EAGVVQSPRYKIIEKKQPVAFWCNPISGHNTLYWYLQNLGQGPELLIRYENEEAVDDSQLPKDRFSAERLKGVDSTLKIQPAELGDSAVYLCASSRTGLNEKLFFGSGTQLSVL.

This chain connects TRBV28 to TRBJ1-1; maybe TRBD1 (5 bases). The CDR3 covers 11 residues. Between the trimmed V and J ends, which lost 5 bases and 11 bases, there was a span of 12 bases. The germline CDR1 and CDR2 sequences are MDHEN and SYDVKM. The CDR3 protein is CASSSLRGAFF. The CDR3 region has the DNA TGTGCCAGCAGTAGCCTAAGGGGCGCTTTCTTT.

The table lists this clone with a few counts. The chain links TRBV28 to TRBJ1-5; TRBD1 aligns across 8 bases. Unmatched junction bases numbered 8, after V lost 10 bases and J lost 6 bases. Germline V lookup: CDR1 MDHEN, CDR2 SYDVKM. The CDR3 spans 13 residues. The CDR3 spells CATTTGVTQPQHF. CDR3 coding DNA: TGTGCCACGACGACAGGGGTAACTCAGCCCCAGCATTTT.

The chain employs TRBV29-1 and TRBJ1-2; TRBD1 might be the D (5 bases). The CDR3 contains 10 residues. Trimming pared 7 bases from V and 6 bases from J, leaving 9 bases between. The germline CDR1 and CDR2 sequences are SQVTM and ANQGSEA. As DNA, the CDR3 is TGCAGCGGGGGGGAGGATGGCTACACCTTC. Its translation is CSGGEDGYTF. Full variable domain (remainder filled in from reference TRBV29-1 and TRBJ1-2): SAVISQKPSRDICQRGTSLTIQCQVDSQVTMMFWYRQQPGQSLTLIATANQGSEATYESGFVIDKFPISRPNLTFSTLTVSNMSPEDSSIYLCSGGEDGYTFGSGTRLTVV.

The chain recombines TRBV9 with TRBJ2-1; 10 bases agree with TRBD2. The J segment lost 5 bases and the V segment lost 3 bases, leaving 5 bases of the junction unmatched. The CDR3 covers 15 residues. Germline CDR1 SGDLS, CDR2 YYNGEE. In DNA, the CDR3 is TGTGCCAGCAGCGCGCCAGCGGGGGGGGACAATGAGCAGTTCTTC. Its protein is CASSAPAGGDNEQFF.

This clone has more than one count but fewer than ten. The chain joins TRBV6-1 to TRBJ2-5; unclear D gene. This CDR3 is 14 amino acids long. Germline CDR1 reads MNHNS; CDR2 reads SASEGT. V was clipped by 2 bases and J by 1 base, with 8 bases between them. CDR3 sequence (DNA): TGTGCCAGCAGTGAACGACTGACCCAAGAGACCCAGTACTTC. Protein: CASSERLTQETQYF.

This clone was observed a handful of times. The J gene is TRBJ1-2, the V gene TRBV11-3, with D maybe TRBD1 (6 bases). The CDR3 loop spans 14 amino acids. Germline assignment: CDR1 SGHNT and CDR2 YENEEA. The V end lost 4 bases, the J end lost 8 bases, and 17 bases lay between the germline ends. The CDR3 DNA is TGTGCCAGCAGCTCCGGGGCAGGGGCCGGGGGCTACACCTTC. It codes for CASSSGAGAGGYTF.

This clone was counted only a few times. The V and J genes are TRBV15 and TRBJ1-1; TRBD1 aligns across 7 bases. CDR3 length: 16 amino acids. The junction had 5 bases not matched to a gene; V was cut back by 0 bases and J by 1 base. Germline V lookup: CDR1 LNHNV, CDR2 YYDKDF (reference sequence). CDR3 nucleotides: TGTGCCACCAGCAGAGATAGGAGACAGGGGAACACTGAAGCTTTCTTT. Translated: CATSRDRRQGNTEAFF. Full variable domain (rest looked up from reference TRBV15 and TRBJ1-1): DAMVIQNPRYQVTQFGKPVTLSCSQTLNHNVMYWYQQKSSQAPKLLFHYYDKDFNNEADTPDNFQSRRPNTSFCFLDIRSPGLGDTAMYLCATSRDRRQGNTEAFFGQGTRLTVV.

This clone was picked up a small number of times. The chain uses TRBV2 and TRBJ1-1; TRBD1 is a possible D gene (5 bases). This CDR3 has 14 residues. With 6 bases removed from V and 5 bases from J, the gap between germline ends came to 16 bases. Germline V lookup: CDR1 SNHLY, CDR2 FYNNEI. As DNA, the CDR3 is TGTGCCAGCAGCCTTGTCCAGGGTAGTACTGAAGCTTTCTTT. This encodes CASSLVQGSTEAFF.

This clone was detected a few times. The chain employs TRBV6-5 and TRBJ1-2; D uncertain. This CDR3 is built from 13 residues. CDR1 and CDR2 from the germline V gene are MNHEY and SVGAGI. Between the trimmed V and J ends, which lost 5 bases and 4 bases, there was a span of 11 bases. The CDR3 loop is CASSNTAGYGYTF. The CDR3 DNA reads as TGTGCCAGCAGTAATACGGCGGGCTATGGCTACACCTTC.

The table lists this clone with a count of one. CDR3 protein: CASSIPGQSGRGEQFF. The CDR3 nucleotides read TGTGCCAGTAGTATTCCGGGACAGTCAGGGCGGGGTGAGCAGTTCTTC. The chain is built from TRBV19 and TRBJ2-1; D is possibly TRBD1 (7 bases). Germline CDR1 is LNHDA and CDR2 is SQIVND (reference sequence). The CDR3 is 16 residues long. Deletions cut 3 bases from V and 9 bases from J, with 21 bases between.

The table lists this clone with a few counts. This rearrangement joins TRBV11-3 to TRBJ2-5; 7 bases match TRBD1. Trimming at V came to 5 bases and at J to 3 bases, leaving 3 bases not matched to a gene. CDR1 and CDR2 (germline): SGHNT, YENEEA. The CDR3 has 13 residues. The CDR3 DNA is TGTGCCAGCAGCCCCGGGACAGAAGAGACCCAGTACTTC. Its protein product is CASSPGTEETQYF.

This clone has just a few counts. The CDR3 bases are TGTGCCAGCAGTGCCCAAGGGACAGGGGGAAAGGGCTACACCTTC. It translates to CASSAQGTGGKGYTF. The chain couples TRBV2 to TRBJ1-2; 11 positions match TRBD1. The CDR3 consists of 15 residues. The germline CDR1 and CDR2 sequences are SNHLY and FYNNEI. After removal of 4 bases from V and 8 bases from J, the junction contained 9 bases not matched to a gene.

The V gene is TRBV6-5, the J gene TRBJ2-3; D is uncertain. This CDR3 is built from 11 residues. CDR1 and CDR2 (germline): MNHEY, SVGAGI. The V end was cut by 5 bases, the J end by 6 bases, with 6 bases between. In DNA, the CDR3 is TGTGCCAGCAGTCCCGGGGATACGCAGTATTTT. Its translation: CASSPGDTQYF.

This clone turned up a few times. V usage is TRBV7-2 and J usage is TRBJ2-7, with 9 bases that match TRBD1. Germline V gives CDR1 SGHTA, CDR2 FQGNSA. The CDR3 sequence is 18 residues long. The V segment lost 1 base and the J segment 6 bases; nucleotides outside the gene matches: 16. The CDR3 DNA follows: TGTGCCAGCAGCTTAGGAGGGACAGGGCTAATGGGACGTCGCGAGCAGTACTTC. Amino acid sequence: CASSLGGTGLMGRREQYF. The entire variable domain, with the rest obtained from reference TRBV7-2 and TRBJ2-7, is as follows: GAGVSQSPSNKVTEKGKDVELRCDPISGHTALYWYRQSLGQGLEFLIYFQGNSAPDKSGLPSDRFSAERTGGSVSTLTIQRTQQEDSAVYLCASSLGGTGLMGRREQYFGPGTRLTVT.